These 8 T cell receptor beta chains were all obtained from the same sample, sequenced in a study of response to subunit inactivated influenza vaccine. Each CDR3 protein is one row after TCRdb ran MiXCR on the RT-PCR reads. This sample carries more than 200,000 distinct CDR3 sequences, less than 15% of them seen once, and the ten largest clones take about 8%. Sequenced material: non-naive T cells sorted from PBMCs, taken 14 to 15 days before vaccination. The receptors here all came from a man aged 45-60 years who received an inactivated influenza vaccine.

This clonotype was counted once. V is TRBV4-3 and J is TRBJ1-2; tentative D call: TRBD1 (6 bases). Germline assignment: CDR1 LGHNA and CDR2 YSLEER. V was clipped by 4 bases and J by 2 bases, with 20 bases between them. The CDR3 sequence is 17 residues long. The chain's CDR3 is CASSRTTLQGSNYGYTF. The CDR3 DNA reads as TGCGCCAGCAGCCGTACGACCCTACAGGGATCCAACTATGGCTACACCTTC.

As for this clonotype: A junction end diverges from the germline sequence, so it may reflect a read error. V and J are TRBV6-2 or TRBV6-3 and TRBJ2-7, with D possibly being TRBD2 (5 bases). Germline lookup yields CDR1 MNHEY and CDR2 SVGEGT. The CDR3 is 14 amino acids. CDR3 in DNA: TGTGCCAGCAGCCAATCGGGGTATCGCTACGAGCAGTCCTTC. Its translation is CASSQSGYRYEQSF.

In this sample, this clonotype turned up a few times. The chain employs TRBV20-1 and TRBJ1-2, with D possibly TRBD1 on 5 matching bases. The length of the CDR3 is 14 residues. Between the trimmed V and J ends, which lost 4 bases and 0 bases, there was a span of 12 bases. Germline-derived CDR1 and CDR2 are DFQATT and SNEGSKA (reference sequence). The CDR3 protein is CSAISGGTNYGYTF. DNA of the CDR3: TGCAGTGCTATCTCCGGGGGGACTAACTATGGCTACACCTTC.

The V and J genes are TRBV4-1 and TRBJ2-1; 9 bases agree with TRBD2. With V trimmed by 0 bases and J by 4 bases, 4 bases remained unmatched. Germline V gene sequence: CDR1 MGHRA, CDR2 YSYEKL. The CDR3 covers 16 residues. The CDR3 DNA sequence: TGCGCCAGCAGCCAAGATACTAGCGGGCGTTACAATGAGCAGTTCTTC. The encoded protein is CASSQDTSGRYNEQFF.

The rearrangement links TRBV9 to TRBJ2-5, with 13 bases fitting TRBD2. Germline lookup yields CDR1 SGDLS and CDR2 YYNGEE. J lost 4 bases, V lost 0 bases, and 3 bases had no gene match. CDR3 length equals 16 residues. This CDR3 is CASSVAGLAGPETQYF. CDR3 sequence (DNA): TGTGCCAGCAGCGTAGCGGGACTAGCGGGGCCAGAGACCCAGTACTTC.

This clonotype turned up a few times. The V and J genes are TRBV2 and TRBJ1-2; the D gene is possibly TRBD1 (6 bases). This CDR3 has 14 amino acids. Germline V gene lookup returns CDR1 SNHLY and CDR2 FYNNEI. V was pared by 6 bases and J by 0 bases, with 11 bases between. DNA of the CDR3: TGTGCCAGCAGACCGGACAGATCTAACTATGGCTACACCTTC. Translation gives CASRPDRSNYGYTF. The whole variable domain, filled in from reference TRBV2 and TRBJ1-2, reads EPEVTQTPSHQVTQMGQEVILRCVPISNHLYFYWYRQILGQKVEFLVSFYNNEISEKSEIFDDQFSVERPDGSNFTLKIRSTKLEDSAMYFCASRPDRSNYGYTFGSGTRLTVV.

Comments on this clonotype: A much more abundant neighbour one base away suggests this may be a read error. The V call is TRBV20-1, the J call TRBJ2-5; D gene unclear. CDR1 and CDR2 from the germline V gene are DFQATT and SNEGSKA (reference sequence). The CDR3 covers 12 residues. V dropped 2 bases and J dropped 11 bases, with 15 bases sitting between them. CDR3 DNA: TGCAGTGCTAGACTATTGGGGTCCGATCAGTACTTC. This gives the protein CSARLLGSDQYF.

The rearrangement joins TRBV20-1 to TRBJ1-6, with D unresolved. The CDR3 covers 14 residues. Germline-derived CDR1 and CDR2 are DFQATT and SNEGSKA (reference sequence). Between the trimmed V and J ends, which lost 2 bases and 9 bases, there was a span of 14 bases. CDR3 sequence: CSARTAAIFSPLHF. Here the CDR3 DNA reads TGCAGTGCTAGAACAGCCGCAATATTTTCACCCCTCCACTTT.